This T cell receptor beta chain comes out of a study of low-dose radiotherapy and immunotherapy resistance in tumors. Study as a whole: Per fraction, Cohort 1 was given 0.5 Gy every 2 weeks, for a total of 6.5 Gy. Ipilimumab 1 mg/kg every six weeks, together with nivolumab 240 mg every two weeks, was given intravenously to patients.

Time point denoted: after trial treatment. The treatment here: LDRT plus nivolumab, ipilimumab, low-dose cyclophosphamide and aspirin (RACIN trial). Donors were treated with nivolumab, ipilimumab, aspirin, and low-dose cyclophosphamide and radiotherapy. TRAV- and TRBV-specific primers primed first-strand cDNA, covering alpha and beta chains. Amplification of TCRs used a constant-region primer and V-primer adapter for 20 PCR cycles. Researchers amplified the isolated mRNA using in vitro transcription. TCRdb re-analysed the reads in MiXCR, keeping a single row per CDR3 protein. The sample holds 35,000 to 50,000 distinct CDR3 sequences, around 25% seen once. This clonotype was seen a single time. CDR3 length equals 15 residues. Germline V lookup: CDR1 SGHDN, CDR2 FVKESK. V lost 4 bases and J lost 0, with 10 bases in between.

Source: PBMCs, taken after low-dose radiotherapy plus immunotherapy. The clonotype was recovered from a male donor with prostate cancer. This chain uses TRBV14 with TRBJ2-1; D possibly matches TRBD1 or TRBD2 (5 bases each). The CDR3 loop is CASSRDVSSYNEQFF. In DNA form, the CDR3 reads TGTGCCAGCAGCCGGGACGTGAGCTCCTACAATGAGCAGTTCTTC.